Shown below are 30 T cell receptor beta chains from a single sample sequenced in a study of cytomegalovirus exposure and HLA in healthy donors. The primer mix had 60 Vbeta and 13 Jbeta primers. The table came from immunoSEQ multiplex PCR; TCRdb's copy has only in-frame clones and leaves some out. The table includes about 90,000 clones, about 73% detected once. Sequenced material: PBMCs. The source is a woman in her forties or fifties in good health and CMV-seropositive.

In this sample, this clone turned up a few times. The chain uses TRBV29-1 and TRBJ2-3, with 9 bases identical to TRBD1. The V gene's germline CDR1 is SQVTM and CDR2 ANQGSEA. The CDR3 runs to 14 residues. The junction had 5 bases not matched to a gene; V was cut back by 1 base and J by 6 bases. The CDR3 loop is CSVEGGTGLDTQYF. CDR3 in DNA: TGCAGCGTTGAAGGAGGGACAGGGTTGGATACGCAGTATTTT.

The chain joins TRBV5-5 to TRBJ2-3; a possible D gene is TRBD2 (5 bases). V shed 3 bases and J shed 11 bases, with 13 bases lying between them. Germline V gene lookup returns CDR1 SGHKS and CDR2 YYEKEE (reference sequence). The CDR3 runs 12 residues. The CDR3 reads CASSSTPGVQYF. In nucleotides, the CDR3 is TGTGCCAGCAGCTCCACCCCCGGGGTGCAGTATTTT.

The chain carries TRBV5-4 and TRBJ1-2; weak D call: TRBD1 (6 bases). This CDR3 spans 15 amino acids. V gave up 0 bases and J gave up 7 bases, with 16 bases separating them. The germline V gene has CDR1 SGHNT and CDR2 YYREEE (reference sequence). The CDR3 DNA sequence: TGTGCCAGCAGCTTGGATGGGACACCCCGGTTTGGCTACACCTTC. The encoded protein is CASSLDGTPRFGYTF. Looking up the rest from reference TRBV5-4 and TRBJ1-2 gives the full variable domain: ETGVTQSPTHLIKTRGQQVTLRCSSQSGHNTVSWYQQALGQGPQFIFQYYREEENGRGNFPPRFSGLQFPNYSSELNVNALELDDSALYLCASSLDGTPRFGYTFGSGTRLTVV.

The V call is TRBV7-8, the J call TRBJ2-3, with a tentative D call TRBD2 (5 bases). Trimming pared 5 bases from V and 8 bases from J, leaving 11 bases between. This CDR3 spans 12 amino acids. CDR1 is SGHVS, CDR2 FQNEAQ, per germline. The CDR3 bases are TGTGCCAGCAGCCAAGGCGAGGGTACGCAGTATTTT. This translates into CASSQGEGTQYF.

V and J are TRBV28 and TRBJ2-2; 10 bases are a match to TRBD1. The J segment lost 7 bases and the V segment lost 6 bases, leaving 11 bases of the junction unmatched. The CDR3 loop spans 16 amino acids. Germline V gives CDR1 MDHEN, CDR2 SYDVKM. The CDR3, as DNA: TGTGCCAGCAGCCCCGGGACAGGGGAGGTTGGCGGGGAGCTGTTTTTT. Encoded protein: CASSPGTGEVGGELFF.

This clone appeared a few times. This chain connects TRBV28 to TRBJ1-2; 9 positions match TRBD1. V dropped 3 bases and J dropped 7; count of bases not matched to a gene: 12. This CDR3 has 16 amino acids. Per germline, CDR1 MDHEN and CDR2 SYDVKM. The CDR3 here is CASSLATGTGFGGYTF. The CDR3 DNA is TGTGCCAGCAGTTTGGCAACCGGGACAGGGTTCGGTGGCTACACCTTC.

The chain joins TRBV18 to TRBJ2-1; D is unresolved. Germline loops: CDR1 KGHSH, CDR2 LQKENI. The length of the CDR3 is 15 residues. With 3 bases removed from V and 2 bases from J, the gap between germline ends came to 11 bases. CDR3 region: CASSPSQTAYNEQFF. The CDR3 DNA reads as TGTGCCAGCTCACCCAGTCAGACTGCCTACAATGAGCAGTTCTTC.

V is TRBV28 and J is TRBJ2-1, with 8 bases lining up with TRBD2. Trimming removed 4 bases from V and 10 bases from J; junction bases left unmatched: 12. The germline V gene has CDR1 MDHEN and CDR2 SYDVKM. This CDR3 region has 15 residues. The CDR3 bases are TGTGCCAGCAGTTCCGGGACTAGTGACTTAGGCGAGCAGTTCTTC. Its protein product is CASSSGTSDLGEQFF.

The V and J genes are TRBV9 and TRBJ2-3; TRBD2 matches at 7 bases. Germline V gene lookup returns CDR1 SGDLS and CDR2 YYNGEE. Unmatched junction bases numbered 4, after V lost 0 bases and J lost 0 bases. The CDR3 has 16 amino acids. The CDR3 protein is CASSVDGGRSTDTQYF. The CDR3 DNA reads as TGTGCCAGCAGCGTAGACGGCGGGAGAAGCACAGATACGCAGTATTTT. Combining the CDR3 with reference TRBV9 and TRBJ2-3 gives the whole variable domain DSGVTQTPKHLITATGQRVTLRCSPRSGDLSVYWYQQSLDQGLQFLIQYYNGEERAKGNILERFSAQQFPDLHSELNLSSLELGDSALYFCASSVDGGRSTDTQYFGPGTRLTVL.

The chain couples TRBV13 to TRBJ1-4; D is uncertain. The CDR3 runs to 13 residues. Germline-derived CDR1 and CDR2 are PRHDT and FYEKMQ (reference sequence). Trimming shortened V by 7 bases and J by 7 bases, and 13 bases separated the two germline ends. CDR3 protein: CASNTRRSEKLFF. CDR3 nucleotide sequence: TGTGCCAGCAACACGCGCCGGAGTGAAAAACTGTTTTTT.

This CDR3 reads CASSLLSGNEETQYF. CDR3 bases: TGTGCCAGCAGCTTACTTAGCGGGAACGAAGAGACCCAGTACTTC. This chain joins TRBV7-9 and TRBJ2-5; TRBD2 agrees at 8 bases. Germline-derived CDR1 and CDR2 are SEHNR and FQNEAQ (reference sequence). The CDR3 totals 15 residues. Unmatched junction bases numbered 5, after V lost 2 bases and J lost 3 bases.

The chain joins TRBV6-1 to TRBJ2-1, with D possibly matching TRBD2 (5 bases). In germline, CDR1 is MNHNS, CDR2 SASEGT. Trimming pared 7 bases from V and 9 bases from J, leaving 10 bases between. This CDR3 has 11 residues. CDR3 region: CASMRVIEQFF. CDR3 DNA sequence: TGTGCCAGCATGCGGGTAATTGAGCAGTTCTTC.

The gene calls are TRBV4-1 and TRBJ2-7; D remains ambiguous. Trimming removed 2 bases at V and 2 bases at J, with 7 bases between. This CDR3 contains 13 residues. Germline-derived CDR1 and CDR2 are MGHRA and YSYEKL. CDR3 DNA: TGCGCCAGCAGCCAAACACAGCCCTACGAGCAGTACTTC. Translated: CASSQTQPYEQYF.

The rearrangement links TRBV28 to TRBJ2-2; TRBD2 matches at 7 bases. V was pared by 5 bases and J by 1 base, with 4 bases of the junction left unmatched. The V gene's germline CDR1 is MDHEN and CDR2 SYDVKM. The CDR3 runs 15 residues. The CDR3: CASSGGLLNTGELFF. DNA for the CDR3: TGTGCCAGCAGTGGGGGACTACTGAACACCGGGGAGCTGTTTTTT.

V is TRBV28 and J is TRBJ2-1; 10 bases match TRBD2. The CDR3 consists of 16 residues. The V and J ends lost 4 bases and 5 bases, in that order; junction bases with no gene match: 8. CDR1 and CDR2 (germline): MDHEN, SYDVKM. CDR3 sequence reads: CASSSLRLAGNNEQFF. The CDR3 nucleotides read TGTGCCAGCAGTTCCCTCCGACTAGCGGGTAACAATGAGCAGTTCTTC.

The V gene is TRBV28, the J gene TRBJ1-1; tentatively, D is TRBD1 (6 bases). CDR1 MDHEN and CDR2 SYDVKM come from the germline V gene. V lost 1 base, J lost 4 bases, and 10 bases lay in between. The CDR3 runs to 14 residues. The CDR3 loop is CASSLLGGPTEAFF. The CDR3 nucleotides read TGTGCCAGCAGTTTATTGGGGGGGCCCACTGAAGCTTTCTTT.

This clone was recorded once. As DNA, the CDR3 is TGCGCCAGCAGCCAAGCCCTCCTTTTAGCGGGAGGTATCTACGAGCAGTACTTC. Translation gives CASSQALLLAGGIYEQYF. The chain uses TRBV4-1 and TRBJ2-7, with TRBD2 identical over 10 bases. CDR1 is MGHRA and CDR2 is YSYEKL in the germline V gene. With V trimmed by 1 base and J by 3 bases, 12 bases remained unmatched. This CDR3 has 18 amino acids.

This chain uses TRBV12-5 with TRBJ2-7; D perhaps matches TRBD1 (6 bases). This CDR3 region has 13 residues. Germline V gives CDR1 LGHNT, CDR2 FRNRAP. Trimming removed 2 bases from V and 3 bases from J, with 8 bases in between. The CDR3 spells CASGLQGIYEQYF. Written as DNA, the CDR3 is TGTGCTAGTGGTTTGCAGGGGATCTACGAGCAGTACTTC.

This sequence joins TRBV28 and TRBJ1-1, with TRBD1 as a possible D gene (6 bases). The CDR3 runs 15 residues. V lost 5 bases and J lost 3, with 16 bases in between. In germline, CDR1 is MDHEN, CDR2 SYDVKM. The CDR3 nucleotides are TGTGCCAGCAGTCCCTCCACAGGGTCGGACACTGAAGCTTTCTTT. Protein: CASSPSTGSDTEAFF.

This chain uses TRBV7-8 with TRBJ1-1; D is undetermined. V was shortened by 4 bases and J by 0 bases, with 15 bases between the two germline ends. Germline values: CDR1 SGHVS, CDR2 FQNEAQ. The CDR3 runs to 16 residues. The CDR3: CASSYSTTPLNTEAFF. The CDR3 DNA reads TGTGCCAGCAGCTACTCCACGACACCTTTGAACACTGAAGCTTTCTTT.

The rearrangement joins TRBV10-3 to TRBJ2-3; D is uncertain. CDR3 length: 11 amino acids. The V gene lost 8 bases and the J gene lost 2 bases, with 5 bases spanning the gap. Germline V gene data show CDR1 as ENHRY and CDR2 as SYGVKD. In DNA, the CDR3 is TGTGCCATCCACAACACAGATACGCAGTATTTT. It codes for CAIHNTDTQYF.

CDR3: CASSLRQGLETQYF. CDR3 in DNA: TGTGCCAGCAGCTTAAGACAGGGATTGGAGACCCAGTACTTC. The rearrangement links TRBV11-1 to TRBJ2-5; TRBD1 matches at 7 bases. The CDR3 has 14 residues. The J segment lost 5 bases and the V segment lost 2 bases, leaving 5 bases of the junction unmatched. Germline lookup yields CDR1 SGHAT and CDR2 FQDESV (reference sequence).

The genes are TRBV2 and TRBJ2-7, with 13 bases fitting TRBD2. The J segment lost 2 bases and the V segment lost 10 bases, leaving 11 bases of the junction unmatched. The length of the CDR3 is 16 residues. Germline CDR1 reads SNHLY; CDR2 reads FYNNEI. CDR3 nucleotide sequence: TGTGCCACAGTACCGCTCACTAGCGGGGGGGCCTACGAGCAGTACTTC. Protein product: CATVPLTSGGAYEQYF.

This clone showed up just a few times. The chain is built from TRBV10-3 and TRBJ2-2; D call uncertain. Trimming cost V 2 bases and J 5 bases, with 12 bases left between them. Germline CDR1 and CDR2: ENHRY and SYGVKD. CDR3 length: 15 amino acids. The CDR3 bases are TGTGCCATCAGTGAGGCGGCGTTTGATACCGGGGAGCTGTTTTTT. Protein: CAISEAAFDTGELFF.

V and J are TRBV6-1 and TRBJ2-5, with D perhaps matching TRBD2 (5 bases). Germline values: CDR1 MNHNS, CDR2 SASEGT. The V gene lost 3 bases and the J gene lost 7 bases, with 12 bases spanning the gap. The CDR3 extends over 13 amino acids. CDR3 sequence reads: CASSEGAQRTQYF. CDR3 DNA: TGTGCCAGCAGTGAGGGAGCTCAAAGGACCCAGTACTTC.

The V call is TRBV27, the J call TRBJ2-7; 10 positions agree with TRBD1. The junction had 9 bases not matched to a gene; V was cut back by 1 base and J by 6 bases. CDR3 length: 16 residues. The germline V gene encodes CDR1 MNHEY and CDR2 SMNVEV (reference sequence). CDR3 nucleotide sequence: TGTGCCAGCAGTTTATGGGGGACAGGGGCCGGGGCCGAGCAGTACTTC. It encodes CASSLWGTGAGAEQYF.

The chain couples TRBV2 to TRBJ2-5; 8 nucleotides match TRBD1. TRBJ2-7 matches the DNA end more closely, so the J call is doubtful. The CDR3 has 15 residues. Germline CDR1 is SNHLY and CDR2 is FYNNEI. CDR3 in DNA: TGTGCCAGCAGTGGAGGACAGGGAAGTCTCTACGAGCAGTACTTC. It encodes CASSGGQGSLYEQYF.

This clone occurred once. The junction and the germline gene differ at one end; a read error may be behind it. The chain links TRBV7-9 to TRBJ2-3; 11 nucleotides agree with TRBD2. Germline CDR1 is SEHNR and CDR2 is FQNEAQ (reference sequence). This CDR3 spans 18 amino acids. The CDR3: CSSSFPTITSGSRDTQYF. As DNA, the CDR3 is TGTTCCAGCAGCTTCCCTACGATCACTAGCGGGAGTCGAGATACGCAGTATTTT.

This chain links TRBV13 with TRBJ1-1; possibly TRBD1 for D (6 bases). This CDR3 contains 16 residues. Germline assignment: CDR1 PRHDT and CDR2 FYEKMQ (reference sequence). V was cut by 5 bases and J by 4 bases, with 20 bases left in between. The CDR3 DNA reads as TGTGCCAGCAGCCAGCAAACACAGGGATCTACCACTGAAGCTTTCTTT. This gives the protein CASSQQTQGSTTEAFF.

The chain is built from TRBV12-5 and TRBJ2-1; D call uncertain. This CDR3 comprises 12 residues. V shed 6 bases and J shed 15 bases, with 18 bases lying between them. The V gene's germline CDR1 is LGHNT and CDR2 FRNRAP. The DNA of the CDR3 is TGTGCTAGTGGCCACGAGTTGGGCTCGGCGTTCTTC. Translated: CASGHELGSAFF.